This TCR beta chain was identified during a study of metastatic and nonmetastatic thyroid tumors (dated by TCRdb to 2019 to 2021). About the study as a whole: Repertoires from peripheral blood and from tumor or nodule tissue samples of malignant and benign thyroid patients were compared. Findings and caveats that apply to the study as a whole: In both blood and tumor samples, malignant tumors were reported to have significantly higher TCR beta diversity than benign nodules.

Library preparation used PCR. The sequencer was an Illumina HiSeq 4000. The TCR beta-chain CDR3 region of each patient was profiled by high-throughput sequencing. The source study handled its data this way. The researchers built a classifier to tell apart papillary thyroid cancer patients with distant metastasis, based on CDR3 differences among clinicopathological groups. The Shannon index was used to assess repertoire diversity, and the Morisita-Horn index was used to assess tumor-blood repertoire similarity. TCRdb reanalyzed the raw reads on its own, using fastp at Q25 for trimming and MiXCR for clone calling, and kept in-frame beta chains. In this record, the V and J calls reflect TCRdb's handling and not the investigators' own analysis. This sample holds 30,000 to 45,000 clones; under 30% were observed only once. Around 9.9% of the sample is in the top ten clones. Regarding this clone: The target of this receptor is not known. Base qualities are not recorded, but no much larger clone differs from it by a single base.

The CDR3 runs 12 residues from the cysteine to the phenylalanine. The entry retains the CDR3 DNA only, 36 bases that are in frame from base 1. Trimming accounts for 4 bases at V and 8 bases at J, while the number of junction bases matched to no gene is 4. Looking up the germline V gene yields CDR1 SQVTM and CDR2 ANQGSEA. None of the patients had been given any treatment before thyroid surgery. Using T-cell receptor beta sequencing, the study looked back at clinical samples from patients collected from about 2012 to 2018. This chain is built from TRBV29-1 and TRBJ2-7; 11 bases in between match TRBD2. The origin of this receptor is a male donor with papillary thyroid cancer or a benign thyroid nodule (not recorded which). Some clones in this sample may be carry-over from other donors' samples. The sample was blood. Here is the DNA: TGCAGCGTTGTGACTAGCGGGAACCAGCAGTACTTC. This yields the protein CSVVTSGNQQYF.